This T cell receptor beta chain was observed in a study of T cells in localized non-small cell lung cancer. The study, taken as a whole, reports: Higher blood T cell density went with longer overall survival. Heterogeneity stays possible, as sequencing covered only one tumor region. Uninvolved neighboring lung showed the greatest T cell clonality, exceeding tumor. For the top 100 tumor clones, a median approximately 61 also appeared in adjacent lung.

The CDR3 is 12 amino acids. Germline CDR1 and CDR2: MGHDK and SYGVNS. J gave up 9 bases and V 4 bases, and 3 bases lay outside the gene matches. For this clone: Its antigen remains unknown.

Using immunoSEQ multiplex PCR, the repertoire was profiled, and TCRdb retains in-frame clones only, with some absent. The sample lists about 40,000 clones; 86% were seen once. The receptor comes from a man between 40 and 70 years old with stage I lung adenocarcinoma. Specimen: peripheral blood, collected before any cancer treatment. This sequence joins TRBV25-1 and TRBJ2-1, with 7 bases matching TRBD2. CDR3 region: CASSVPGGEQFF. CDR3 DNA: TGTGCCAGCAGTGTCCCGGGGGGTGAGCAGTTCTTC.